The TCR beta chain under discussion was sequenced for a study of T cell changes during pregnancy in multiple sclerosis. Method: immunoSEQ multiplex PCR; TCRdb's copy keeps in-frame clones and lacks some. Here the sample spans 40,000 to 60,000 clones, around 92% being singletons. CDR1 is SNHLY, CDR2 FYNNEI, per germline. Trimming took 7 bases from V and 2 from J, leaving 8 bases between them. The CDR3 is 12 amino acids. This clone was seen a single time. Sample: peripheral blood, taken after pregnancy. The sequence was collected from a female donor with multiple sclerosis, enrolled in a pregnancy study. The rearrangement joins TRBV2 to TRBJ1-2; possible D gene TRBD1, 5 bases. The CDR3 DNA reads TGTGCCAGCACGCAGGGAAACTATGGCTACACCTTC. Its protein is CASTQGNYGYTF.